Below, one T cell receptor beta chain is given with its context. The data originate from a study of Ad26.COV2.S vaccination and SARS-CoV-2 variants. This sample's treatment: some 20 received Ad26.COV2.S at low or high dose, single or two shots; about 5 received placebo; per-sample allocation not given. Collection of the samples took place on day 63 after the first injection of vaccine or placebo. The donor was a Boston adult aged 18-55 years. Spike of the Wuhan-strain SARS-CoV-2 was expressed by an Ad26 vector, which formed the vaccine. Profiled with immunoSEQ multiplex PCR; TCRdb holds only in-frame clones, not every one. The sample lists about 400,000 clones; approximately 90% were seen once. V shed 1 base and J shed 4 bases, with 5 bases lying between them. This CDR3 has 14 amino acids. CDR1 SGHTA and CDR2 FQGNSA come from the germline V gene.

The chain has TRBV7-2 and TRBJ1-6; D gene unclear. Sequences were derived from peripheral blood, sampled in a trial of Ad26.COV2.S vaccine versus placebo. The receptor was derived from a person between 18 and 65 years old who received the Ad26.COV2.S COVID-19 vaccine or a placebo. This chain's CDR3 is CASSLGGYNSPLHF. CDR3 nucleotide sequence: TGTGCCAGCAGCTTAGGGGGTTATAATTCACCCCTCCACTTT.